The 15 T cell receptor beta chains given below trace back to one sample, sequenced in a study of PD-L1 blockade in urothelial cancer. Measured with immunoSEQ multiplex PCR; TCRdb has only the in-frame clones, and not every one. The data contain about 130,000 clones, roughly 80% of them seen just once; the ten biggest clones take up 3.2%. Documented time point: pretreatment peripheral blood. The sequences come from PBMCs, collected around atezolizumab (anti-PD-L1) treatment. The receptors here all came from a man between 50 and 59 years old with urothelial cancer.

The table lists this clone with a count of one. The CDR3 sequence: CAWERTGGRGEAFF. Here the CDR3 DNA reads TGTGCCTGGGAAAGGACAGGGGGCAGAGGGGAAGCTTTCTTT. V and J are TRBV30 and TRBJ1-1; 11 bases fit TRBD1. The CDR3 contains 14 residues. The V segment lost 5 bases and the J segment 8 bases; nucleotides outside the gene matches: 10. Germline CDR1 and CDR2: GTSNPN and SVGIG (reference sequence).

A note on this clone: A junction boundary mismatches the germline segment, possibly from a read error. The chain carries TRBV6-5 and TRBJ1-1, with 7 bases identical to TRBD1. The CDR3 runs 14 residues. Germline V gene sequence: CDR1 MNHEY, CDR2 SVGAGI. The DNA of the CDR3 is TGTGCCAGCACTTACCGCCCCCAGACAGGGGAAGCTTTCTTT. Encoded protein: CASTYRPQTGEAFF.

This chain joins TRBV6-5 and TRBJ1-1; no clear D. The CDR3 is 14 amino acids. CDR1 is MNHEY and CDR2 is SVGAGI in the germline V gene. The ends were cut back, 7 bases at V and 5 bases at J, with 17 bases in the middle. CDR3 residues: CASTVPGKGTEAFF. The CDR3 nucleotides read TGTGCCAGCACGGTGCCGGGGAAGGGTACTGAAGCTTTCTTT.

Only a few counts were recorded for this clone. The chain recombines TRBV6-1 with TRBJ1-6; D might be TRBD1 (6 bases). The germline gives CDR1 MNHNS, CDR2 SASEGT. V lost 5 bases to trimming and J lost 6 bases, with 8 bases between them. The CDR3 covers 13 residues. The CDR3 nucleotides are TGTGCCAGCAGTACAGGGTCTAATTCACCCCTCCACTTT. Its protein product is CASSTGSNSPLHF.

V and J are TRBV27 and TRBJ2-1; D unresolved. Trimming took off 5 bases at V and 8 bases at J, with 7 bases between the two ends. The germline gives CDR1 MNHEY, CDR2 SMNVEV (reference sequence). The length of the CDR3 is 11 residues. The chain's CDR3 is CASSTHHEQFF. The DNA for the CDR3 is TGTGCCAGCAGTACTCACCATGAGCAGTTCTTC.

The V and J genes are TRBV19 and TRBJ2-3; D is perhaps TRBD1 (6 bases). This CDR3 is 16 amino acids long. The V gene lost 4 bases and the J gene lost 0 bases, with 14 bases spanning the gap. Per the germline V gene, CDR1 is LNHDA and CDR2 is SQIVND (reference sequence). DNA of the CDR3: TGTGCCAGTAGTACCCCGCAGGGGTGGAGCACAGATACGCAGTATTTT. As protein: CASSTPQGWSTDTQYF.

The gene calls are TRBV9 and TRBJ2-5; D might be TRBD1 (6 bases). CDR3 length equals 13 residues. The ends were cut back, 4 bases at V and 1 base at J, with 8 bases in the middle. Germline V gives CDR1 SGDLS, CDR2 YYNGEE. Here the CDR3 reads CASSMDSQETQYF. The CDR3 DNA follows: TGTGCCAGCAGCATGGACAGCCAAGAGACCCAGTACTTC.

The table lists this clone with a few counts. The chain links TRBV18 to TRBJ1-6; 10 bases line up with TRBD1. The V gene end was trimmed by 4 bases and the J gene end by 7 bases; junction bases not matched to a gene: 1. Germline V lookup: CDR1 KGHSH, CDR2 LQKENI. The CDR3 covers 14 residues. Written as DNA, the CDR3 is TGTGCCAGCTCACTGGACAGGGGGAATTCACCCCTCCACTTT. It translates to CASSLDRGNSPLHF.

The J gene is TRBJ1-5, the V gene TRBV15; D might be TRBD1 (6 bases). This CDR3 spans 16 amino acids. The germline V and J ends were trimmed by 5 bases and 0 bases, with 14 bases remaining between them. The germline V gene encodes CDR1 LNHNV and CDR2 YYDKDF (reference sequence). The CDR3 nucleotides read TGTGCCACCAGCCCAAGGACAGCACATAGCAATCAGCCCCAGCATTTT. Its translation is CATSPRTAHSNQPQHF.

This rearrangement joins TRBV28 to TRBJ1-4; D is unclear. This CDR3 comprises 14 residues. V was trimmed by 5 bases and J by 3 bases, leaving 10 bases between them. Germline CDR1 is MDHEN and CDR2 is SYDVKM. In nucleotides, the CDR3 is TGTGCCAGCAGTCCGTGGGAGCCTAATGAAAAACTGTTTTTT. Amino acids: CASSPWEPNEKLFF.

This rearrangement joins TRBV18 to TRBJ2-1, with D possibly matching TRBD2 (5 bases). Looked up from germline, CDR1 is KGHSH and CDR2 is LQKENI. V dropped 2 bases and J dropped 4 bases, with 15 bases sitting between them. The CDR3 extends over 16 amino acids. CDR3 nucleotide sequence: TGTGCCAGCTCACCAATCGGACTTTTCTATTACAATGAGCAGTTCTTC. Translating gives CASSPIGLFYYNEQFF. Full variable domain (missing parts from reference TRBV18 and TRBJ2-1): NAGVMQNPRHLVRRRGQEARLRCSPMKGHSHVYWYRQLPEEGLKFMVYLQKENIIDESGMPKERFSAEFPKEGPSILRIQQVVRGDSAAYFCASSPIGLFYYNEQFFGPGTRLTVL.

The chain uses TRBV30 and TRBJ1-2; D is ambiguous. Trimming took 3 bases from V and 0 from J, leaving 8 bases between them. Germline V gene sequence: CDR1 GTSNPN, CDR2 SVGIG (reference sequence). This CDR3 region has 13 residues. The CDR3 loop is CAWRAAANYGYTF. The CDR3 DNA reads TGTGCCTGGAGGGCCGCCGCTAACTATGGCTACACCTTC. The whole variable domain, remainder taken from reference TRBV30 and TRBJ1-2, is SQTIHQWPATLVQPVGSPLSLECTVEGTSNPNLYWYRQAAGRGLQLLFYSVGIGQISSEVPQNLSASRPQDRQFILSSKKLLLSDSGFYLCAWRAAANYGYTFGSGTRLTVV.

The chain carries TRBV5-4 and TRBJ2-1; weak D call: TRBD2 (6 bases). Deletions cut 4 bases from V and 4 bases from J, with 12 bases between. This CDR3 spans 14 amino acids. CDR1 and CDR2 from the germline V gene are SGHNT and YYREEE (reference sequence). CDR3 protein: CASSPGGSYNEQFF. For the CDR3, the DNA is TGTGCCAGCAGCCCAGGAGGGAGTTACAATGAGCAGTTCTTC.

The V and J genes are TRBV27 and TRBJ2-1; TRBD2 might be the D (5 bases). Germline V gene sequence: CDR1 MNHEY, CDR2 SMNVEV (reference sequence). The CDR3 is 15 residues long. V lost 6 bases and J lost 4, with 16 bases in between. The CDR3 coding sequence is TGTGCCAGCAGCCCACTAGGGCCCACGTACAATGAGCAGTTCTTC. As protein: CASSPLGPTYNEQFF.

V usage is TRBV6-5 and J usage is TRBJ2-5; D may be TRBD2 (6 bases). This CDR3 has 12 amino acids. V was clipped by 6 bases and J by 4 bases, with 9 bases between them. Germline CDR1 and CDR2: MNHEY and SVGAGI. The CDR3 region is CASRQGGETQYF. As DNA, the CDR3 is TGTGCCAGCAGGCAGGGAGGAGAGACCCAGTACTTC.